This is a list of T cell receptor beta chains from one sample in a study of T cell repertoires and HLA-DP antigens. Profiling relied on immunoSEQ multiplex PCR, and the TCRdb table lists in-frame clones only, not all of them. Among some 110,000 clones listed, 92% were seen once. Their specific antigens are unknown. Specimen: CD4+ T cells from PBMCs. Receptors originate from a young woman in good health and CMV-seronegative. Both conserved end residues are part of each CDR3. The D gene is left open where the match is weak. The listing skips clone size in some rows; elsewhere it reads once, few, many or a size class.

TGTGCCAGTAGTCCGACGACGGGACAGAAGGCCGTAAAACTGTTTTTT,CASSPTTGQKAVKLFF,TRBJ1-4,TRBV19,few,TRBD1
TGTGCCAGCAGCTGGACAGAGCGCGTCGGGGAGCTGTTTTTT,CASSWTERVGELFF,TRBJ2-2,TRBV7-6,.,.
TGTGCCAGCAGCTCATATCCAACTAAAACTTCCGCCGACTACGAGCAGTACTTC,CASSSYPTKTSADYEQYF,TRBJ2-7,TRBV7-9,.,.
TGTGCCAGCTCACCACCGGGACGTACCAACTATGGCTACACCTTC,CASSPPGRTNYGYTF,TRBJ1-2,TRBV18,.,.
TGTGCCAGCAGCGTAGCCGCTCGGGGGGTGACTGAAGCTTTCTTT,CASSVAARGVTEAFF,TRBJ1-1,TRBV9,.,.
TGTGCCAGCAGTGACTCGGGGGCCAACGTCCTGACTTTC,CASSDSGANVLTF,TRBJ2-6,TRBV6-4,.,.
TGTGCCAGCAGCGTAGCTCCGGACGTAATAGATACGCAGTATTTT,CASSVAPDVIDTQYF,TRBJ2-3,TRBV9,once,.
TGTGCCAGCAGCCCCGCCGGCACAGATACGCAGTATTTT,CASSPAGTDTQYF,TRBJ2-3,TRBV11-2,.,.
TGCGCCACCACCAATGAGGGCCATAATGAGCAGTTCTTC,CATTNEGHNEQFF,TRBJ2-1,TRBV10-1,.,.
TGTGCCCCTTGTTTGGGTGGGGGAAATCAGCCCCAGCATTTT,CAPCLGGGNQPQHF,TRBJ1-5,TRBV25-1,.,.
TGTGCCAGCAGCTTAGCGTTCACCCTGAACACTGAAGCTTTCTTT,CASSLAFTLNTEAFF,TRBJ1-1,TRBV11-1,once,.
TGTGCCAGTAGTATAGGAGGAACCGCCCAGCCCCAGCATTTT,CASSIGGTAQPQHF,TRBJ1-5,TRBV19,.,.
TGTGCCAGCAGTTACCGCAAGGGGGATAATTCACCCCTCCACTTT,CASSYRKGDNSPLHF,TRBJ1-6,TRBV6-6,.,.
TGTGCCACTTGGGGGCCGACCCTAGCCAAAAACATTCAGTACTTC,CATWGPTLAKNIQYF,TRBJ2-4,TRBV28,.,.
TGTGCCAGCAGCCAAGATTGGGTGGCTAGCGGGCTGAGCACAGATACGCAGTATTTT,CASSQDWVASGLSTDTQYF,TRBJ2-3,TRBV4-2,.,TRBD2
TGTGCCAGCAGCTGGCGGACTAGCGAACAAGAGACCCAGTACTTC,CASSWRTSEQETQYF,TRBJ2-5,TRBV5-6,.,TRBD2
TGTGCCAGCAGTTTTGGACAGGGGCTAGGGGGCTACACCTTC,CASSFGQGLGGYTF,TRBJ1-2,TRBV5-6,.,TRBD1
TGTGCCAGCTCACCTAGGACAGGCCTGAACACTGAAGCTTTCTTT,CASSPRTGLNTEAFF,TRBJ1-1,TRBV18,.,TRBD1
TGCGCCAGCAGCTGGTTCGGCTATAATTCACCCCTCCACTTT,CASSWFGYNSPLHF,TRBJ1-6,TRBV5-1,.,.